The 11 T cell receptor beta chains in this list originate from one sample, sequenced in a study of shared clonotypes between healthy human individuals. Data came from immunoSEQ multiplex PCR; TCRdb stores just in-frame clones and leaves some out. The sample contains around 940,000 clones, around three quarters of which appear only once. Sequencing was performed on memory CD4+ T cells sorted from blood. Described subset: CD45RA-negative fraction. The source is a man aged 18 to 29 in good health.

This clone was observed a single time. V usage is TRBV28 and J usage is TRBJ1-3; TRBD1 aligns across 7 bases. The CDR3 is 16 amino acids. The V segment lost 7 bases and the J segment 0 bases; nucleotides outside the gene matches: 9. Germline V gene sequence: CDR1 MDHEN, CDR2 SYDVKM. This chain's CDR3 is CASTGGQLSSGNTIYF. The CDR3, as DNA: TGTGCCAGCACGGGGGGACAGCTAAGCTCTGGAAACACCATATATTTT.

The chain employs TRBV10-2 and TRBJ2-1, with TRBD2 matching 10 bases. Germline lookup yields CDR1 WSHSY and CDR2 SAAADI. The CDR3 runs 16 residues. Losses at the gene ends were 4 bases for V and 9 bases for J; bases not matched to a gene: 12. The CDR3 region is CASSGHFSGRTFEQFF. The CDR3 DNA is TGCGCCAGCAGTGGACACTTTAGCGGGAGGACGTTTGAGCAGTTCTTC.

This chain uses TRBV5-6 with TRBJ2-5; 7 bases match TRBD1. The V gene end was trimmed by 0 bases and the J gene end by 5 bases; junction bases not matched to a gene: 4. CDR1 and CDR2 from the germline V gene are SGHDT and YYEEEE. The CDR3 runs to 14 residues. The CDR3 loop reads CASSLGQGVETQYF. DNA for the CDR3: TGTGCCAGCAGCTTGGGACAGGGAGTGGAGACCCAGTACTTC.

CDR3 protein: CASSRGPNTEAFF. CDR3 nucleotides: TGTGCCAGTAGTAGGGGACCGAACACTGAAGCTTTCTTT. The chain carries TRBV19 and TRBJ1-1; tentatively, D is TRBD1 (5 bases). The CDR3 has 13 amino acids. V lost 4 bases and J 1 base, leaving 7 bases between the germline ends. The germline V gene has CDR1 LNHDA and CDR2 SQIVND (reference sequence). Filled out from reference TRBV19 and TRBJ1-1, the complete variable domain reads DGGITQSPKYLFRKEGQNVTLSCEQNLNHDAMYWYRQDPGQGLRLIYYSQIVNDFQKGDIAEGYSVSREKKESFPLTVTSAQKNPTAFYLCASSRGPNTEAFFGQGTRLTVV.

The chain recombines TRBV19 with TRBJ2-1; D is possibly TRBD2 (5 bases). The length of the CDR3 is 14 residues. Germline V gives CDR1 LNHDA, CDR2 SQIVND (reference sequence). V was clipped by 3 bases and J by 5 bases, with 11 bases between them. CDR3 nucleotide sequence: TGTGCCAGTAGTATTTTCAGGCGGGACAATGAGCAGTTCTTC. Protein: CASSIFRRDNEQFF.

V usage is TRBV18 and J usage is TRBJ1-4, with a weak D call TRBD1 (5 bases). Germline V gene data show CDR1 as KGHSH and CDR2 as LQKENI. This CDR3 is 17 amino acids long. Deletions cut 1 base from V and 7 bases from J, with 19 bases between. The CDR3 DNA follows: TGTGCCAGCTCACCACAACCACCCAGGGTAGGAGGTGAAAAACTGTTTTTT. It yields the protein CASSPQPPRVGGEKLFF.

The CDR3 DNA reads TGTGCCAGCAGTAAATCGGACGGCATGAACACTGAAGCTTTCTTT. Protein: CASSKSDGMNTEAFF. The chain has TRBV6-5 and TRBJ1-1; D unclear. The germline V gene has CDR1 MNHEY and CDR2 SVGAGI. This CDR3 has 15 amino acids. The germline V and J ends were trimmed by 5 bases and 0 bases, with 13 bases remaining between them.

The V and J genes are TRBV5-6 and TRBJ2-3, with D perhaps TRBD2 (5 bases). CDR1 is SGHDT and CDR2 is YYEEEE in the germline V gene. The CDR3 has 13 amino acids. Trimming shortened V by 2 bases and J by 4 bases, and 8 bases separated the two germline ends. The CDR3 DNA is TGTGCCAGCAGCTTCGGGAACTCAGATACGCAGTATTTT. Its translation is CASSFGNSDTQYF.

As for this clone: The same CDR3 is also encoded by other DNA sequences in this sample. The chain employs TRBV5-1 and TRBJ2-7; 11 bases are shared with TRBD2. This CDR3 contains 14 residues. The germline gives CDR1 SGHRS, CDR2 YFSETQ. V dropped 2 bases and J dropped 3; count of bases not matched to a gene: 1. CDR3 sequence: CASSLGTSGYEQYF. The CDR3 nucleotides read TGCGCCAGCAGCTTAGGGACTAGCGGCTACGAGCAGTACTTC.

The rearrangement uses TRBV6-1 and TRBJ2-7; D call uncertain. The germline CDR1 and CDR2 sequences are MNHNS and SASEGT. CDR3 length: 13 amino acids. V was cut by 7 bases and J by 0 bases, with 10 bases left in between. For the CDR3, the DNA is TGTGCCAGCAAGGTGGCTAGCTCCTACGAGCAGTACTTC. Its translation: CASKVASSYEQYF.

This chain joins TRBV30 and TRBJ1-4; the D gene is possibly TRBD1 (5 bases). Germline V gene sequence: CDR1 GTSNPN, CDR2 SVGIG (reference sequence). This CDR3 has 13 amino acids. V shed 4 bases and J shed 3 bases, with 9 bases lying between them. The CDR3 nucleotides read TGTGCCTGGACCAGGGACCCTAATGAAAAACTGTTTTTT. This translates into CAWTRDPNEKLFF. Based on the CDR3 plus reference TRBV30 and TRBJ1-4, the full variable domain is SQTIHQWPATLVQPVGSPLSLECTVEGTSNPNLYWYRQAAGRGLQLLFYSVGIGQISSEVPQNLSASRPQDRQFILSSKKLLLSDSGFYLCAWTRDPNEKLFFGSGTQLSVL.